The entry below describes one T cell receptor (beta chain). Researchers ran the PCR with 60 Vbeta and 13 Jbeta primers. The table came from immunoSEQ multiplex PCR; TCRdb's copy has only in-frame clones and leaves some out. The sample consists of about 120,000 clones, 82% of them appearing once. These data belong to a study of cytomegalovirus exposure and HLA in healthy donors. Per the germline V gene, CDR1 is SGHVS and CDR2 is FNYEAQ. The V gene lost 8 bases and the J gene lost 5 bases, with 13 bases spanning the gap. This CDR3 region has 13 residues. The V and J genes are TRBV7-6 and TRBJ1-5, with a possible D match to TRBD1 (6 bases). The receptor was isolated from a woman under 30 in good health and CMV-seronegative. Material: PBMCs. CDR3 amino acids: CASSKQGDQPQHF. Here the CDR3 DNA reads TGTGCCAGCTCCAAACAGGGAGATCAGCCCCAGCATTTT.